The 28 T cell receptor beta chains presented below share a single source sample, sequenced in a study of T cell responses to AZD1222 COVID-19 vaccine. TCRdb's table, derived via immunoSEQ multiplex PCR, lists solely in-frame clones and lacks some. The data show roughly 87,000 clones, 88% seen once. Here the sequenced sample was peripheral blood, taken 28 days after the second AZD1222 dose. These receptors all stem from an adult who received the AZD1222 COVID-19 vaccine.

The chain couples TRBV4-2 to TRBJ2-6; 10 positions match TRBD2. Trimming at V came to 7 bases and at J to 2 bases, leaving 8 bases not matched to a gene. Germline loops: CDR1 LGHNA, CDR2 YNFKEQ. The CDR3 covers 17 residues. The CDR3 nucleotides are TGTGCCAGCACTACAAGGCTAGCGGGAGCTGGGGCCAACGTCCTGACTTTC. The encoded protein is CASTTRLAGAGANVLTF.

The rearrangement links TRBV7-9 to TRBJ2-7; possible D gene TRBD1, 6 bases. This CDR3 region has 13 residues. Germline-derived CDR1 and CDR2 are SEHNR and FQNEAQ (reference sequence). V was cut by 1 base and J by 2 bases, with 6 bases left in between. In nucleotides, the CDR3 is TGTGCCAGCAGCTTAGGGACAGCCTACGAGCAGTACTTC. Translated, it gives CASSLGTAYEQYF.

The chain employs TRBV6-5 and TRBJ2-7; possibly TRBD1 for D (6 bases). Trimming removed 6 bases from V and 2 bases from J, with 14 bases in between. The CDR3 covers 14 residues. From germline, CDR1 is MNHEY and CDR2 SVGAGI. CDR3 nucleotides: TGTGCCAGCAGCCGGGACACGAGGACCTACGAGCAGTACTTC. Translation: CASSRDTRTYEQYF.

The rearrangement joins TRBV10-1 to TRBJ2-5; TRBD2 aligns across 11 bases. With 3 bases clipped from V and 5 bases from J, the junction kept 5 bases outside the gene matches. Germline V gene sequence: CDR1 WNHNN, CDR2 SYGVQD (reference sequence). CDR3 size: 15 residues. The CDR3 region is CASSDTSGRRETQYF. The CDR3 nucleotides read TGCGCCAGCAGTGACACTAGCGGGAGACGGGAGACCCAGTACTTC.

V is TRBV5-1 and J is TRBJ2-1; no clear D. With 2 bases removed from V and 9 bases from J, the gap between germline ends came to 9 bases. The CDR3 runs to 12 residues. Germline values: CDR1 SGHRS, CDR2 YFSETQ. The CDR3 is CASSFLSSEQFF. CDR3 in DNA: TGCGCCAGCAGCTTCCTTAGCAGTGAGCAGTTCTTC.

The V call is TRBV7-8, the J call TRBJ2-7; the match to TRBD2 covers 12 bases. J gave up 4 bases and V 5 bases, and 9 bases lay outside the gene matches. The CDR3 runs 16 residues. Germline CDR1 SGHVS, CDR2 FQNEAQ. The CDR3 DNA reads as TGTGCCAGCAGCCCCGGTAGACTAGCGGGAGCTTACGAGCAGTACTTC. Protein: CASSPGRLAGAYEQYF.

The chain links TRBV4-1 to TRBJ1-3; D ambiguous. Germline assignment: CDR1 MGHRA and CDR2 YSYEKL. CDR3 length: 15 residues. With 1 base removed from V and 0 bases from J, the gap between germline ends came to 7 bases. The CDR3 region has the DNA TGCGCCAGCAGCCAAGTCGGTTCCTCTGGAAACACCATATATTTT. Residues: CASSQVGSSGNTIYF.

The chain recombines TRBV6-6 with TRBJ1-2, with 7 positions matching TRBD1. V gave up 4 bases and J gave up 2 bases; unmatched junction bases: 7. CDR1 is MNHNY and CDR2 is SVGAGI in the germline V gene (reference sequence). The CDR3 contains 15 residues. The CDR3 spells CASSSEGQKNYGYTF. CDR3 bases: TGTGCCAGCAGTTCCGAGGGACAGAAGAACTATGGCTACACCTTC.

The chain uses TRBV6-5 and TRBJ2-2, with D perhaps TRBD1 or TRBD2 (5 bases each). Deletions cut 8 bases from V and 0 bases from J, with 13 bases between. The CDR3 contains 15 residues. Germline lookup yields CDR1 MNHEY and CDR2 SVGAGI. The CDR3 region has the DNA TGTGCCAGCGGCCGGGACCATGCGAACACCGGGGAGCTGTTTTTT. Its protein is CASGRDHANTGELFF.

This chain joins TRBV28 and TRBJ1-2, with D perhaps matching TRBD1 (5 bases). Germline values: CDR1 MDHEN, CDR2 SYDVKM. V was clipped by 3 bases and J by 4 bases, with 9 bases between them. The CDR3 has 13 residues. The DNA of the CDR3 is TGTGCCAGCAGTTTGGGCCAGGGCTATGGCTACACCTTC. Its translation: CASSLGQGYGYTF.

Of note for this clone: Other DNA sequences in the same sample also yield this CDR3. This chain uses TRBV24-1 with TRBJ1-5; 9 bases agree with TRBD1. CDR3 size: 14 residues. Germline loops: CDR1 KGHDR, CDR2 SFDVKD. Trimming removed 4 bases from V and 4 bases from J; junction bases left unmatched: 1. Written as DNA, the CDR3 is TGTGCCACCAGTGACGACAGGGGGAATCAGCCCCAGCATTTT. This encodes CATSDDRGNQPQHF.

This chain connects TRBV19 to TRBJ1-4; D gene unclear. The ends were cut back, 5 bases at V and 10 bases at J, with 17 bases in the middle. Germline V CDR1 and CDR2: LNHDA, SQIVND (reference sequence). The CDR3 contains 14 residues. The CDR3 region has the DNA TGTGCCAGTAGTTCAAGGAGGGTGGAAGGAAAACTGTTTTTT. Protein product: CASSSRRVEGKLFF.

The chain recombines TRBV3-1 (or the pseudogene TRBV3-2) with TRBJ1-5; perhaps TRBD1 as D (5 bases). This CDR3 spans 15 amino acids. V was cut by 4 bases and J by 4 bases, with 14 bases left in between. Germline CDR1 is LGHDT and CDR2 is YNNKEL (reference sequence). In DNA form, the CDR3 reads TGTGCCAGCAGCCGGGGGTTTGGGGGAAATCAGCCCCAGCATTTT. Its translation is CASSRGFGGNQPQHF.

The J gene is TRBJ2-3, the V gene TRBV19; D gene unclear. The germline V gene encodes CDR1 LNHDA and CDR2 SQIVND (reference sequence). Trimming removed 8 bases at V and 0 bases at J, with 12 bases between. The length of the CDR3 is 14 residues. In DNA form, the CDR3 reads TGTGCCAGTGTCGGTGGGGTGAGCACAGATACGCAGTATTTT. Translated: CASVGGVSTDTQYF.

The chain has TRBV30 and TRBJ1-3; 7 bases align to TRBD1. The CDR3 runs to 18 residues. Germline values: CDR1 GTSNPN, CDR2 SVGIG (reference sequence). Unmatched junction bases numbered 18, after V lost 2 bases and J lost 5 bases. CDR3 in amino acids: CAWSLSPGQLLDRNTIYF. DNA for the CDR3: TGTGCCTGGAGTCTAAGCCCGGGACAGCTTCTGGACCGAAACACCATATATTTT.

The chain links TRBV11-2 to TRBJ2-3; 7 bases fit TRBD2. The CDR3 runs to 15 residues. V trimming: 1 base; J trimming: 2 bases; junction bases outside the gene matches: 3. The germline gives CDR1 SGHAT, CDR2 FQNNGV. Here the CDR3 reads CASSLVSGFTDTQYF. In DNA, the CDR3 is TGTGCCAGCAGCTTAGTTAGCGGGTTCACAGATACGCAGTATTTT. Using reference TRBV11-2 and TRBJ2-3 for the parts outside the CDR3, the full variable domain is EAGVAQSPRYKIIEKRQSVAFWCNPISGHATLYWYQQILGQGPKLLIQFQNNGVVDDSQLPKDRFSAERLKGVDSTLKIQPAKLEDSAVYLCASSLVSGFTDTQYFGPGTRLTVL.

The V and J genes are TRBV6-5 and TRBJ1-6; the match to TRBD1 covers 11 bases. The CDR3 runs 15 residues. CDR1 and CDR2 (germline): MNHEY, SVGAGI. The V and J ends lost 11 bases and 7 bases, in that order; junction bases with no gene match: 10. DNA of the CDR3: TGTGCCGGCAAACGGGACAGGGGGGTGAATTCACCCCTCCACTTT. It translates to CAGKRDRGVNSPLHF.

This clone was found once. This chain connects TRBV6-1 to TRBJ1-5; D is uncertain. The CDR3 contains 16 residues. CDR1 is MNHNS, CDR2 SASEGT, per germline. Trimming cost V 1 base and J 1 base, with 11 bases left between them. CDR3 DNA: TGTGCCAGCAGTGAAGGAAGCAGTATAAGCAATCAGCCCCAGCATTTT. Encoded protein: CASSEGSSISNQPQHF.

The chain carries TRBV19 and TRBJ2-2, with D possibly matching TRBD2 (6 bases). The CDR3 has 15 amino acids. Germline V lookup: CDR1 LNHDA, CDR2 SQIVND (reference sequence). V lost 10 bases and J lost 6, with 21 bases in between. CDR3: CATIGVPAGPGELFF. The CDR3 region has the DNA TGTGCCACCATAGGGGTGCCGGCGGGGCCCGGGGAGCTGTTTTTT.

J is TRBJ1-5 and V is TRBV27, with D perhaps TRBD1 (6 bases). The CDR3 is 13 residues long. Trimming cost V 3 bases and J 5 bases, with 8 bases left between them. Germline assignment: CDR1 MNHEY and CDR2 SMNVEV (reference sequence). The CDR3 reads CASSFTGYQPQHF. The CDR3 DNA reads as TGTGCCAGCAGTTTTACAGGGTATCAGCCCCAGCATTTT.

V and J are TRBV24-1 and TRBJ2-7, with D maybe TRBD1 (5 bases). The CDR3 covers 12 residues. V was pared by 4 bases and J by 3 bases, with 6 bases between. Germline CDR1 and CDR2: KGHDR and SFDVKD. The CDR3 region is CATSDQGYEQYF. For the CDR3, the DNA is TGTGCCACCAGTGACCAGGGCTACGAGCAGTACTTC.

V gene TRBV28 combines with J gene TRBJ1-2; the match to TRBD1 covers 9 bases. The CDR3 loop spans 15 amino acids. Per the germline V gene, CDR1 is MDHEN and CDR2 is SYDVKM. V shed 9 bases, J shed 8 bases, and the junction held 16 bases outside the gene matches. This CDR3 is CASRGGDRVSGGYTF. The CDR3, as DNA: TGTGCCAGTCGTGGCGGGGACAGGGTCAGCGGCGGCTACACCTTC.

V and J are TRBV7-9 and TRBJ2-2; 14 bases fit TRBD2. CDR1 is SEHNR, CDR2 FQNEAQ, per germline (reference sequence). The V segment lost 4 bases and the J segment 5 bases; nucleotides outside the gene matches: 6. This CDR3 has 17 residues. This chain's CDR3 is CASSYGLAGGWTGELFF. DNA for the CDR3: TGTGCCAGCAGCTACGGACTAGCGGGAGGTTGGACCGGGGAGCTGTTTTTT. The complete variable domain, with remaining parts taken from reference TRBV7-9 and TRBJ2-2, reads DTGVSQNPRHKITKRGQNVTFRCDPISEHNRLYWYRQTLGQGPEFLTYFQNEAQLEKSRLLSDRFSAERPKGSFSTLEIQRTEQGDSAMYLCASSYGLAGGWTGELFFGEGSRLTVL.

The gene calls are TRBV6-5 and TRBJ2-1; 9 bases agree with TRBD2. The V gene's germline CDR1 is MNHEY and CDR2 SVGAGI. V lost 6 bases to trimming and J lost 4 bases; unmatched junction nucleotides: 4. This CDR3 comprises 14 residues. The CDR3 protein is CASRTSGPYNEQFF. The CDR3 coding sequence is TGTGCCAGCAGGACTAGCGGTCCTTACAATGAGCAGTTCTTC.

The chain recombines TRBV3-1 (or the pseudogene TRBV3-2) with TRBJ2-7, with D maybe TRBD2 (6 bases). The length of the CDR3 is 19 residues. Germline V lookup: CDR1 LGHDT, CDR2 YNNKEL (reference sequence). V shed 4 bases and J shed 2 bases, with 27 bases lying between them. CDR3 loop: CASSLFLGGRSSGTYEQYF. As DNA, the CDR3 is TGTGCCAGCAGCCTTTTTCTGGGGGGTAGGAGTAGCGGTACCTACGAGCAGTACTTC.

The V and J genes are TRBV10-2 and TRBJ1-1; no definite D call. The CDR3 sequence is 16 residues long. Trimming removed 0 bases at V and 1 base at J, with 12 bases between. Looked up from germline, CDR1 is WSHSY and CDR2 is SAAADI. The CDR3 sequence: CASSESFGSRNTEAFF. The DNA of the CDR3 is TGCGCCAGCAGTGAGTCGTTTGGGTCGAGGAACACTGAAGCTTTCTTT.

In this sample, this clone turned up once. In DNA form, the CDR3 reads TGTGCCAGCAGCGTAGAATTGGGGCTAGCGGGCTGGAATGAGCAGTTCTTC. Residues: CASSVELGLAGWNEQFF. This chain uses TRBV9 with TRBJ2-1, with TRBD2 matching over 8 bases. The ends lost 0 bases at V and 7 bases at J; junction bases unmatched: 12. This CDR3 has 17 residues. Germline V CDR1 and CDR2: SGDLS, YYNGEE.

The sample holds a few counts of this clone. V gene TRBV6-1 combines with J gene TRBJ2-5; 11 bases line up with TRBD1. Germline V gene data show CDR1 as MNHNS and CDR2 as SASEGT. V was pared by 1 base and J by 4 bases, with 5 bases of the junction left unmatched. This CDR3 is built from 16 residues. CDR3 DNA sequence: TGTGCCAGCAGTGAAGTTTCCGGGACAGGGGGAGAGACCCAGTACTTC. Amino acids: CASSEVSGTGGETQYF.